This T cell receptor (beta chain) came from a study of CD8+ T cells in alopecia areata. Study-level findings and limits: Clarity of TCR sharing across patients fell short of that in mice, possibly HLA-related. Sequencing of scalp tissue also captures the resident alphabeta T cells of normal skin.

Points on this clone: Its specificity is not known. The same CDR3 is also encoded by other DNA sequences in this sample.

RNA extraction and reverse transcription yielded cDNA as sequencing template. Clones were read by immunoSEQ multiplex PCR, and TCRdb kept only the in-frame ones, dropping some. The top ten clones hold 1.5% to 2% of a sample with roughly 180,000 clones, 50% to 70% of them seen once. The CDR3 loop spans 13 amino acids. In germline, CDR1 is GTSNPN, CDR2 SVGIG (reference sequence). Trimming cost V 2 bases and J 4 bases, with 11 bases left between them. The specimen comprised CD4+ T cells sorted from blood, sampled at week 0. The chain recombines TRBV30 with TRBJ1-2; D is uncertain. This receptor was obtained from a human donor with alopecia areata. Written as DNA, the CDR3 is TGTGCCTGGAGTTCCGGGAGCTTCTATGGCTACACCTTC. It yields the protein CAWSSGSFYGYTF.